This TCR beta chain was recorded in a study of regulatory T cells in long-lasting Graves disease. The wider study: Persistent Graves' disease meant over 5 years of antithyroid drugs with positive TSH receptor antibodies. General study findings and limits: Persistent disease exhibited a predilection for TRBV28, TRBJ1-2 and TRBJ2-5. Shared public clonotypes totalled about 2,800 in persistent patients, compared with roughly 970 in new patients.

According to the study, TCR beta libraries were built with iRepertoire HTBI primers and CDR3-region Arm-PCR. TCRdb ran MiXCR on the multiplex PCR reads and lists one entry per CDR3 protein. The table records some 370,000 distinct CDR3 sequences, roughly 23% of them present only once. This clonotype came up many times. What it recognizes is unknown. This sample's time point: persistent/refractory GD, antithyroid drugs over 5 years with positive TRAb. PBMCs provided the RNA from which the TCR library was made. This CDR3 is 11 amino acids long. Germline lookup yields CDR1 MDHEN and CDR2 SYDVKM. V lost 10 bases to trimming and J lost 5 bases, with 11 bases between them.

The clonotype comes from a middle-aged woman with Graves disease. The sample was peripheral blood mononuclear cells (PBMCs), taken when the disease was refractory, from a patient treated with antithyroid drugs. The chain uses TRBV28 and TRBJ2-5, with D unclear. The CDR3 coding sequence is TGTGCCATCCACCTGGGGGAGACCCAGTACTTC. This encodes CAIHLGETQYF.